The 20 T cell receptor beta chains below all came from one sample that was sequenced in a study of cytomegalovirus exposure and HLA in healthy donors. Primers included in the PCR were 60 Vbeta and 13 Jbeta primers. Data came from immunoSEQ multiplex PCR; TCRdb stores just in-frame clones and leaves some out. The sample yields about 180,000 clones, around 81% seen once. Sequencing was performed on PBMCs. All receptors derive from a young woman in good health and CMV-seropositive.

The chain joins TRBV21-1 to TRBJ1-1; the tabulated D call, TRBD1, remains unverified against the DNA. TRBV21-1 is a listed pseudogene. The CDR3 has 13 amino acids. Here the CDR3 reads CASSHRDRVEAFF. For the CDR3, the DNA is TGTGCCAGCAGCCACCGGGACAGGGTTGAAGCTTTCTTT.

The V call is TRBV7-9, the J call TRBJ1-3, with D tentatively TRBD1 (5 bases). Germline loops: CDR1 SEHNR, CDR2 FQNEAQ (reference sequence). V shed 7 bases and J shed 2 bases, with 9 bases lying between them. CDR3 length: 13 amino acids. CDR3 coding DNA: TGTGCCAGCATGGGGGGGACTGGAAACACCATATATTTT. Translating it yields CASMGGTGNTIYF.

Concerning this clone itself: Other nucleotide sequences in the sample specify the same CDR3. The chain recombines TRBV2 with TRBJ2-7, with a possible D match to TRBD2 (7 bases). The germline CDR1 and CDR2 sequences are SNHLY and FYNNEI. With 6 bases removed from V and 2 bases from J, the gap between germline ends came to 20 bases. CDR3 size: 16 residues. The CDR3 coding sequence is TGTGCCAGCAGCGGCCCCCGAGGGGGGGAAGCCTACGAGCAGTACTTC. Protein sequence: CASSGPRGGEAYEQYF. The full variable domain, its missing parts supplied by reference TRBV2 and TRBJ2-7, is EPEVTQTPSHQVTQMGQEVILRCVPISNHLYFYWYRQILGQKVEFLVSFYNNEISEKSEIFDDQFSVERPDGSNFTLKIRSTKLEDSAMYFCASSGPRGGEAYEQYFGPGTRLTVT.

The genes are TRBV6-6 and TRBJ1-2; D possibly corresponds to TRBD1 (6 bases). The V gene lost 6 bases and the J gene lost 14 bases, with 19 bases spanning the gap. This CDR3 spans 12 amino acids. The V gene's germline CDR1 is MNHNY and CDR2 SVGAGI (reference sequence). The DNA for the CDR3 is TGTGCCAGCAGGCCGGGACAAGGGACGCCTACCTTC. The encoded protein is CASRPGQGTPTF.

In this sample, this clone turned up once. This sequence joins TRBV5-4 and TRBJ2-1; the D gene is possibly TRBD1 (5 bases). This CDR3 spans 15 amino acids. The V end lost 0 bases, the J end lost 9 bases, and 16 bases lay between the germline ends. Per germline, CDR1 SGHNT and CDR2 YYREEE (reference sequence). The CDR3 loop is CASSLVGWLGVEQFF. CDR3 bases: TGTGCCAGCAGCTTGGTTGGTTGGCTAGGGGTTGAGCAGTTCTTC.

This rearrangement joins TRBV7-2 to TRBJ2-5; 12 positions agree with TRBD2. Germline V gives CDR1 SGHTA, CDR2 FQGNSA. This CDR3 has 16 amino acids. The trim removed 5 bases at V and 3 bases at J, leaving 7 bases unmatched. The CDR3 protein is CASSARLAGEKETQYF. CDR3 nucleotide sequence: TGTGCCAGCAGCGCCCGACTAGCGGGGGAGAAAGAGACCCAGTACTTC.

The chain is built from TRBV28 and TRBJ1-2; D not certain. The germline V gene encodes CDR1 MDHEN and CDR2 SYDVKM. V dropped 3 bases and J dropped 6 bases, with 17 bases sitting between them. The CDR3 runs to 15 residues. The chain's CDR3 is CASSFRHRTGNGYTF. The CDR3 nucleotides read TGTGCCAGCAGTTTTCGTCATCGCACTGGTAATGGCTACACCTTC.

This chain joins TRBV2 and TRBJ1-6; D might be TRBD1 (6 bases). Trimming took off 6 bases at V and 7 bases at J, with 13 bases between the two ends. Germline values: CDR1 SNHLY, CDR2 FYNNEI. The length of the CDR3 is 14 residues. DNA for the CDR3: TGTGCCAGCAGACGGGACATCGCAAATTCACCCCTCCACTTT. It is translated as CASRRDIANSPLHF.

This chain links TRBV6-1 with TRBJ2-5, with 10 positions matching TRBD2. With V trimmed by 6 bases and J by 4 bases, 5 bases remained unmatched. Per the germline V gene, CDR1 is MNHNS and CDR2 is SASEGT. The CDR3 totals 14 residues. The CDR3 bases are TGTGCCAGCAGCCAGCGGGGGGGAGGAGAGACCCAGTACTTC. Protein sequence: CASSQRGGGETQYF.

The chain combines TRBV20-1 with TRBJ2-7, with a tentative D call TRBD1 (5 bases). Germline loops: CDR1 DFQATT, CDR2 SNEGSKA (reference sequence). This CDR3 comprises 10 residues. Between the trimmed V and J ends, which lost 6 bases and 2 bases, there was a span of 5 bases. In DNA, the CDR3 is TGCAGTGCCAGGGCCTACGAGCAGTACTTC. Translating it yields CSARAYEQYF.

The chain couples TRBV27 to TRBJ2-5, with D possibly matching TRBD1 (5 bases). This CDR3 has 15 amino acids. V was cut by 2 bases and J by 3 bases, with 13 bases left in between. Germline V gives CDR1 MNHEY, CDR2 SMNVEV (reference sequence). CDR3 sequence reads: CASSLPGWWEETQYF. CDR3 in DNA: TGTGCCAGCAGTTTACCAGGGTGGTGGGAAGAGACCCAGTACTTC.

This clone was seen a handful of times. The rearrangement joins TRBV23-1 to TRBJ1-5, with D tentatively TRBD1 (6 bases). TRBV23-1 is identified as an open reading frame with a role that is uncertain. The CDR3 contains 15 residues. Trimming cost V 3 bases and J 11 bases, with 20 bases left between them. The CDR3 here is CASSHRGRGRAAQHF. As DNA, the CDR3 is TGCGCCAGCAGTCACAGGGGCAGGGGCCGGGCGGCCCAGCATTTT.

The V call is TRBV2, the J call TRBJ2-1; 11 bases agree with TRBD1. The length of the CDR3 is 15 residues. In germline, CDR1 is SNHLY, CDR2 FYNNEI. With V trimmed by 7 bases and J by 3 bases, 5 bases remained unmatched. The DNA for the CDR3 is TGTGCCAGCACTAACGGGACAGGGGGCTACAATGAGCAGTTCTTC. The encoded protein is CASTNGTGGYNEQFF.

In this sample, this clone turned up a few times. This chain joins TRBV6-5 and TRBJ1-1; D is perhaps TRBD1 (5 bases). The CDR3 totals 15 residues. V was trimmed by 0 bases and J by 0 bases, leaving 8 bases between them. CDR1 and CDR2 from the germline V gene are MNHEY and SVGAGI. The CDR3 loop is CASSYSGGLNTEAFF. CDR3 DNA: TGTGCCAGCAGTTACTCTGGGGGGTTGAACACTGAAGCTTTCTTT.

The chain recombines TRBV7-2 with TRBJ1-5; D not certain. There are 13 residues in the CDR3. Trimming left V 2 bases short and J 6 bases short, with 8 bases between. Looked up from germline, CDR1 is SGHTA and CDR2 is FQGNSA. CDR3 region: CASSLSVRQPQHF. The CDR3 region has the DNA TGTGCCAGCAGCTTATCGGTCCGTCAGCCCCAGCATTTT.

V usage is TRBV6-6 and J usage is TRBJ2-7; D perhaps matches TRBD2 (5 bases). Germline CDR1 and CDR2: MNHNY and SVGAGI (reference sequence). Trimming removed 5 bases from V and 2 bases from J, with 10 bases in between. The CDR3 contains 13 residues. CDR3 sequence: CASSPGMTYEQYF. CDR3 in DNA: TGTGCCAGCAGTCCCGGGATGACCTACGAGCAGTACTTC.

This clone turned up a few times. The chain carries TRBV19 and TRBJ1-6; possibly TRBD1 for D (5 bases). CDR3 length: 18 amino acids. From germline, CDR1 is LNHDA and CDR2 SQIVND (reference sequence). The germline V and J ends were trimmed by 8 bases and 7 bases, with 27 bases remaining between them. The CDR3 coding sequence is TGTGCCAGTTTCCAACGGGACTGTAACTTCTTCACAAATTCACCCCTCCACTTT. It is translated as CASFQRDCNFFTNSPLHF.

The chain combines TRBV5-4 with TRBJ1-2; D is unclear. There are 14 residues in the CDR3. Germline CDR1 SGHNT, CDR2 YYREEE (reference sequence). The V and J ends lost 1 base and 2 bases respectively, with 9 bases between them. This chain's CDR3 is CASSLMLENYGYTF. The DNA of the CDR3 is TGTGCCAGCAGCTTGATGCTAGAGAACTATGGCTACACCTTC.

The CDR3 DNA reads as TGTGCCAGCAGTATAAGACAGGGAAACACCGGGGAGCTGTTTTTT. It translates to CASSIRQGNTGELFF. The chain has TRBV5-4 and TRBJ2-2; 7 positions match TRBD1. V gave up 5 bases and J gave up 2 bases; unmatched junction bases: 6. The CDR3 loop spans 15 amino acids. CDR1 is SGHNT, CDR2 YYREEE, per germline (reference sequence).

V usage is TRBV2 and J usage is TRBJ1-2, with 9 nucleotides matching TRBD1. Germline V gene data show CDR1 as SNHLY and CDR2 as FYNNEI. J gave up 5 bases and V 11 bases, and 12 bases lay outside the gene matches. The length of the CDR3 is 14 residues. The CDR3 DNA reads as TGTGCCGGAACCGGACAGGGGAGGGGGTATGGCTACACCTTC. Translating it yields CAGTGQGRGYGYTF.